These T cell receptor beta chains were read from a single sample in a study of spatial heterogeneity in lung cancer. One entry per CDR3 protein results from TCRdb running MiXCR on the 5' RACE reads. The sample contains fewer than 150,000 distinct CDR3 sequences, approximately 10% of which appear only once. Sample: PBMCs, taken at follow-up. All receptors come from a female donor with early-stage non-small cell lung cancer. CDR3s include the opening cysteine and the closing phenylalanine or tryptophan. D genes are given only for firm matches. Rows may omit the clone size; those that give it use once, few, many or a size class.

clone_size | j_call | d_call | v_call | cdr3_length | cdr3_aa | cdr3_nt
few | TRBJ2-7 | TRBD2 | TRBV6-2/TRBV6-3 | 14 | CASSYSSGRNEQYF | TGTGCCAGCAGTTACTCTAGCGGGAGGAACGAGCAGTACTTC
few | TRBJ2-1 | NA | TRBV7-3 | 13 | CASSLDSDHEQFF | TGTGCCAGCAGCTTAGACTCCGATCATGAGCAGTTCTTC
NA | TRBJ1-2 | NA | TRBV7-9 | 13 | CASSFFGDYGYTF | TGTGCCAGCAGCTTCTTCGGAGACTATGGCTACACCTTC
many | TRBJ2-5 | NA | TRBV29-1 | 12 | CSVGGAEGTQYF | TGCAGCGTTGGTGGGGCGGAAGGGACCCAGTACTTC
NA | TRBJ2-3 | NA | TRBV24-1 | 13 | CATSWPSTDTQYF | TGTGCCACCAGTTGGCCCTCCACAGATACGCAGTATTTT
NA | TRBJ2-1 | NA | TRBV12-3/TRBV12-4 | 13 | CASSLGWENEQFF | TGTGCCAGCAGTTTAGGGTGGGAGAATGAGCAGTTCTTC
many | TRBJ1-1 | NA | TRBV7-8 | 13 | CASSFRVATEAFF | TGTGCCAGCAGCTTCCGGGTCGCCACTGAAGCTTTCTTT
many | TRBJ2-5 | TRBD2 | TRBV4-2 | 20 | CASSQEKGNPGLAVQETQYF | TGTGCCAGCAGCCAAGAAAAGGGGAACCCGGGACTAGCGGTCCAAGAGACCCAGTACTTC
NA | TRBJ2-3 | NA | TRBV7-3 | 16 | CASSSSGSPNTDTQYF | TGTGCCAGCAGCTCGAGCGGGTCCCCGAACACAGATACGCAGTATTTT
few | TRBJ2-7 | NA | TRBV28 | 15 | CASSPRTRGHYEQYF | TGTGCCAGCAGTCCCCGGACTCGTGGGCACTACGAGCAGTACTTC
NA | TRBJ2-1 | NA | TRBV7-9 | 15 | CASSLWGLTLPEQFF | TGTGCCAGCAGCTTATGGGGCCTTACCCTCCCCGAACAGTTCTTC
many | TRBJ1-5 | NA | TRBV20-1 | 14 | CSASGLSENQPQHF | TGCAGTGCTAGTGGTTTGTCAGAAAATCAGCCCCAGCATTTT
NA | TRBJ2-2 | NA | TRBV7-2 | 15 | CASSLALATTGELFF | TGTGCCAGCAGCTTAGCGCTGGCGACCACCGGGGAGCTGTTTTTT
NA | TRBJ2-1 | NA | TRBV18 | 12 | CASSPPVNEQFF | TGTGCCAGCTCGCCCCCCGTCAATGAGCAGTTCTTC
NA | TRBJ1-2 | NA | TRBV6-2/TRBV6-3 | 15 | CASSSGRPELYGYTF | TGTGCCAGCAGTTCAGGCCGACCAGAGCTCTATGGCTACACCTTC
many | TRBJ1-1 | TRBD1 | TRBV29-1 | 12 | CSATDRVTEAFF | TGCAGCGCCACTGACAGGGTCACTGAAGCTTTCTTT
few | TRBJ1-1 | NA | TRBV6-2/TRBV6-3 | 14 | CASSYARMNTEAFF | TGTGCCAGCAGTTACGCGAGGATGAACACTGAAGCTTTCTTT
NA | TRBJ2-3 | NA | TRBV19 | 12 | CASSSKRGTQYF | TGTGCCAGTAGTTCCAAGAGAGGCACGCAGTATTTT
few | TRBJ1-3 | NA | TRBV30 | 13 | CAWGQFSGNTIYF | TGTGCCTGGGGACAGTTCTCTGGAAACACCATATATTTT
few | TRBJ2-5 | TRBD2 | TRBV4-2 | 17 | CASSQGVSGSGEETQYF | TGTGCCAGCAGCCAAGGCGTTAGCGGGAGTGGCGAGGAGACCCAGTACTTC
few | TRBJ1-6 | NA | TRBV28 | 14 | CASLRSSYNSPLHF | TGTGCCAGTCTCAGGTCCTCCTATAATTCACCCCTCCACTTT
few | TRBJ1-1 | NA | TRBV23-1 | 17 | CASSQSEVPTANTEAFF | TGCGCCAGCAGTCAATCGGAGGTCCCGACAGCTAACACTGAAGCTTTCTTT
NA | TRBJ1-6 | TRBD1 | TRBV7-9 | 19 | CASSSDPGTGSSYNSPLHF | TGTGCCAGCAGCTCCGACCCCGGGACAGGGAGCTCCTATAATTCACCCCTCCACTTT
NA | TRBJ1-1 | NA | TRBV28 | 17 | CASSNPLGRGLNTEAFF | TGTGCCAGCAGTAACCCCCTGGGCAGGGGCTTGAACACTGAAGCTTTCTTT
NA | TRBJ1-6 | TRBD1 | TRBV4-3 | 14 | CASSQVGQTSPLHF | TGCGCCAGCAGCCAAGTGGGACAGACCTCACCCCTCCACTTT
many | TRBJ1-2 | TRBD1 | TRBV7-2 | 14 | CASSLGTGGIGYTF | TGTGCCAGCAGCTTAGGGACAGGGGGAATTGGCTACACCTTC
many | TRBJ1-4 | NA | TRBV28 | 16 | CASSPSNNRVHEKLFF | TGTGCCAGCAGTCCCTCTAACAACAGGGTCCATGAAAAACTGTTTTTT
few | TRBJ2-7 | NA | TRBV7-9 | 16 | CASSSYRGSGTPEQYF | TGTGCCAGCAGCTCTTACAGGGGTAGCGGGACCCCCGAGCAGTACTTC
many | TRBJ1-5 | NA | TRBV18 | 13 | CASSPDSNQPQHF | TGTGCCAGCTCACCGGACAGCAATCAGCCCCAGCATTTT
many | TRBJ2-1 | NA | TRBV5-1 | 15 | CASSPGATWGNEQFF | TGCGCCAGCAGCCCTGGCGCTACATGGGGCAATGAGCAGTTCTTC
few | TRBJ2-1 | TRBD2 | TRBV7-8 | 16 | CASSLPGLAAGNEQFF | TGTGCCAGCAGCCTACCAGGACTAGCGGCCGGGAATGAGCAGTTCTTC
few | TRBJ2-1 | TRBD2 | TRBV5-5 | 15 | CASSLRTSVNNEQFF | TGTGCCAGCAGCTTGCGGACTAGCGTGAACAATGAGCAGTTCTTC
few | TRBJ2-7 | NA | TRBV27 | 16 | CASSQIKVAGPWEQYF | TGTGCCAGCAGTCAAATTAAGGTCGCAGGGCCTTGGGAGCAGTACTTC
NA | TRBJ2-1 | NA | TRBV20-1 | 15 | CSARGTRFSGPEQFF | TGCAGTGCTAGAGGCACTAGGTTCTCAGGCCCTGAGCAGTTCTTC
NA | TRBJ2-3 | TRBD1 | TRBV7-9 | 15 | CASSWLRDRVNTQYF | TGTGCCAGCAGCTGGCTCCGGGACAGGGTAAATACGCAGTATTTT
NA | TRBJ2-7 | NA | TRBV27 | 13 | CASSLRGATEQYF | TGTGCCAGCAGTTTAAGGGGGGCTACCGAGCAGTACTTC
NA | TRBJ1-1 | NA | TRBV20-1 | 15 | CSARDGAGTNTEAFF | TGCAGTGCTAGAGATGGGGCAGGGACTAACACTGAAGCTTTCTTT
NA | TRBJ1-5 | NA | TRBV6-5 | 14 | CASSPAFSNQPQHF | TGTGCCAGCAGCCCGGCCTTCAGCAATCAGCCCCAGCATTTT
NA | TRBJ2-2 | NA | TRBV20-1 | 16 | CSARDWARRGTGELFF | TGCAGTGCTAGAGATTGGGCTCGTCGCGGCACCGGGGAGCTGTTTTTT
NA | TRBJ2-1 | TRBD2 | TRBV19 | 16 | CASSISTSGLHNEQFF | TGTGCCAGTAGTATCTCTACTAGCGGATTACACAATGAGCAGTTCTTC
NA | TRBJ2-3 | NA | TRBV10-3 | 13 | CAAMGSGADTQYF | TGTGCGGCTATGGGATCGGGGGCAGATACGCAGTATTTT
many | TRBJ2-7 | NA | TRBV27 | 13 | CASSFGRTYEQYF | TGTGCCAGCAGTTTTGGACGGACCTACGAGCAGTACTTC
few | TRBJ2-4 | TRBD2 | TRBV29-1 | 13 | CSVDPTGGNIQYF | TGCAGCGTTGACCCCACGGGAGGGAACATTCAGTACTTC
NA | TRBJ2-1 | NA | TRBV24-1 | 15 | CATSPVRASYNEQFF | TGTGCCACCAGCCCCGTTAGGGCCTCCTACAATGAGCAGTTCTTC
many | TRBJ2-5 | TRBD2 | TRBV10-3 | 13 | CAIHTSVQETQYF | TGTGCCATCCACACTAGCGTCCAAGAGACCCAGTACTTC
NA | TRBJ1-4 | NA | TRBV3-1 | 14 | CASSQEPRSEKLFF | TGTGCCAGCAGCCAAGAACCACGAAGTGAAAAACTGTTTTTT
NA | TRBJ2-5 | NA | TRBV28 | 16 | CASSPQRGSSQETQYF | TGTGCCAGCAGTCCACAAAGGGGGTCGTCCCAAGAGACCCAGTACTTC
many | TRBJ1-2 | NA | TRBV27 | 16 | CASSLSPRSPNYGYTF | TGTGCCAGCAGTTTATCCCCGCGGTCACCAAACTATGGCTACACCTTC
few | TRBJ1-5 | NA | TRBV27 | 14 | CASSPRPINQPQHF | TGTGCCAGCAGCCCGCGACCGATCAATCAGCCCCAGCATTTT
few | TRBJ2-2 | TRBD1 | TRBV6-6 | 14 | CASSETGGTGELFF | TGTGCCAGCAGTGAGACAGGGGGCACCGGGGAGCTGTTTTTT
few | TRBJ1-2 | TRBD1 | TRBV6-6 | 16 | CASSRGQGMAGYGYTF | TGTGCCAGCAGTAGGGGACAGGGGATGGCGGGCTATGGCTACACCTTC
few | TRBJ1-6 | NA | TRBV7-6 | 12 | CASSGRAEPLHF | TGTGCCAGCAGCGGACGGGCGGAACCCCTCCACTTT
NA | TRBJ1-5 | NA | TRBV28 | 16 | CASSLLAAYSNQPQHF | TGTGCCAGCAGTTTATTGGCAGCGTATAGCAATCAGCCCCAGCATTTT
many | TRBJ2-1 | NA | TRBV4-2 | 14 | CASSQGGRLYEQFF | TGTGCCAGCAGCCAAGGGGGGCGGCTTTATGAGCAGTTCTTC
NA | TRBJ1-1 | NA | TRBV19 | 14 | CASSSRGWYTEAFF | TGTGCCAGTAGTTCAAGGGGATGGTACACTGAAGCTTTCTTT
many | TRBJ2-1 | NA | TRBV11-3 | 16 | CASSLGERRSYNEQFF | TGTGCCAGCAGCTTAGGTGAAAGAAGGTCCTACAATGAGCAGTTCTTC
many | TRBJ1-2 | TRBD1 | TRBV18 | 15 | CASTKTGQGQHRYTF | TGTGCCAGCACAAAGACCGGACAGGGACAACATCGCTACACCTTC
NA | TRBJ2-3 | TRBD2 | TRBV19 | 16 | CASSTNGLAGRDTQYF | TGTGCCAGTAGTACCAACGGACTAGCGGGAAGGGATACGCAGTATTTT
NA | TRBJ2-7 | NA | TRBV3-1 | 11 | CASSRGYEQYF | TGTGCCAGCAGCCGAGGCTACGAGCAGTACTTC
few | TRBJ1-6 | NA | TRBV7-2 | 15 | CASSLTGPYNSPLHF | TGTGCCAGCAGCTTAACAGGGCCCTATAATTCACCCCTCCACTTT